This TCR beta chain was documented in a study of Ad26.COV2.S vaccination and SARS-CoV-2 variants. TCRdb keeps only in-frame clones here, not all; method: immunoSEQ multiplex PCR. The data contain about 400,000 clones, 83% of them singletons. The treatment here: around 19 received Ad26.COV2.S at low or high dose, single or two shots; about 5 received placebo; per-sample allocation not given. It was on day 63 after the first vaccine or placebo injection that samples were taken. Looked up from germline, CDR1 is KGHSH and CDR2 is LQKENI. The ends were cut back, 5 bases at V and 1 base at J, with 9 bases in the middle. CDR3 length: 13 residues.

The input for sequencing was peripheral blood, taken in a trial of Ad26.COV2.S vaccine versus placebo. This chain uses TRBV18 with TRBJ2-7; weak D call: TRBD1 (5 bases). The TCR sequence derives from a person aged 18 to 59 who received the Ad26.COV2.S COVID-19 vaccine or a placebo. The CDR3 loop is CASSRQGSYEQYF. The CDR3 DNA reads TGTGCCAGCTCAAGGCAGGGTTCCTACGAGCAGTACTTC.